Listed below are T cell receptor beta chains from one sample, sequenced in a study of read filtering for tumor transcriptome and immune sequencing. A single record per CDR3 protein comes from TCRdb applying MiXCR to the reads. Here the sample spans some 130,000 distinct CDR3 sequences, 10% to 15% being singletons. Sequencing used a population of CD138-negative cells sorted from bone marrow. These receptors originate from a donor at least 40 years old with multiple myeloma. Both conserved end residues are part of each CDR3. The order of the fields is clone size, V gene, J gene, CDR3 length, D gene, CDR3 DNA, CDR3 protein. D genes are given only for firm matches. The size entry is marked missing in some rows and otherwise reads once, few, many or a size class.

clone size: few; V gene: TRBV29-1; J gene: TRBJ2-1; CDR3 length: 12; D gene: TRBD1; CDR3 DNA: TGCAGCGTGGGGGACAGGGTCAATGAGCAGTTCTTC; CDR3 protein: CSVGDRVNEQFF
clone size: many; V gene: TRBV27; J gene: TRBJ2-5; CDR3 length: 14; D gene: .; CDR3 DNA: TGTGCCAGCAGTTTCCAAGGGGCGAGCGAGACCCAGTACTTC; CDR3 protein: CASSFQGASETQYF
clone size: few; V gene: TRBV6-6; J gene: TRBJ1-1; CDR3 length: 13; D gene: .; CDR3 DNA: TGTGCCAGCAGTTACGGTCAGAGCACTGAAGCTTTCTTT; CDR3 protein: CASSYGQSTEAFF
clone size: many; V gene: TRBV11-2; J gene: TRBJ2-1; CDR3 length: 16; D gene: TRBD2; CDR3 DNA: TGTGCCAGCAGGTTAAAGTTTGCGGGAGCATACAATGAGCAGTTCTTC; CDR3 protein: CASRLKFAGAYNEQFF
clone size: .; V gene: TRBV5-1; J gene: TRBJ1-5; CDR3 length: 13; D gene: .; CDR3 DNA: TGCGCCAGCAGCATAAAGGGAAATCAGCCCCAGCATTTT; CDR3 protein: CASSIKGNQPQHF
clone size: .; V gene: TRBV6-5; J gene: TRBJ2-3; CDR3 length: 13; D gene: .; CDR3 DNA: TGTGCCAGCCGTTGGCGGGGCACAGATACGCAGTATTTT; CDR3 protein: CASRWRGTDTQYF
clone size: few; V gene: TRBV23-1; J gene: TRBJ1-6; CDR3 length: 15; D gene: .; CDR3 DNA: TGCGCCAGCAGTCAATCGTGGAGGCTCAATTCACCCCTCCACTTT; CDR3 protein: CASSQSWRLNSPLHF
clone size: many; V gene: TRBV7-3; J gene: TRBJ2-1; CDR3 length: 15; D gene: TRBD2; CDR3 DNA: TGTGCCAGCAGCTTAGCGGGAGGGGTAGAAAATGAGCAGTTCTTC; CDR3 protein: CASSLAGGVENEQFF
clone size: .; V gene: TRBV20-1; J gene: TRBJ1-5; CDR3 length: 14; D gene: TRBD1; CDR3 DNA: TGCAGTGCTCGCCAGGGGGCGTGGGATCAGCCCCAGCATTTT; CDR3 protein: CSARQGAWDQPQHF
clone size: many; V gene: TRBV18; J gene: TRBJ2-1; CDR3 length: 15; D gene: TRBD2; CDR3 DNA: TGTGCCAGCTCACCACTCCGGGGGGGCCTTAATGAGCAGTTCTTC; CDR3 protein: CASSPLRGGLNEQFF
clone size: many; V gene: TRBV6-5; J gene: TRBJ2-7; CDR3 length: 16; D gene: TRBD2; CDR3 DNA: TGTGCCAGCAGGTCCGGGACTAGCGGGGGGTTGATTGAGCAGTACTTC; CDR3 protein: CASRSGTSGGLIEQYF
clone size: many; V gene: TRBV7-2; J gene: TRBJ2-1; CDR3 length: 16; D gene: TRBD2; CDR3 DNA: TGTGCCAGCAGCTTGGACGGGACTAGAGACTACAATGAGCAGTTCTTC; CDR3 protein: CASSLDGTRDYNEQFF